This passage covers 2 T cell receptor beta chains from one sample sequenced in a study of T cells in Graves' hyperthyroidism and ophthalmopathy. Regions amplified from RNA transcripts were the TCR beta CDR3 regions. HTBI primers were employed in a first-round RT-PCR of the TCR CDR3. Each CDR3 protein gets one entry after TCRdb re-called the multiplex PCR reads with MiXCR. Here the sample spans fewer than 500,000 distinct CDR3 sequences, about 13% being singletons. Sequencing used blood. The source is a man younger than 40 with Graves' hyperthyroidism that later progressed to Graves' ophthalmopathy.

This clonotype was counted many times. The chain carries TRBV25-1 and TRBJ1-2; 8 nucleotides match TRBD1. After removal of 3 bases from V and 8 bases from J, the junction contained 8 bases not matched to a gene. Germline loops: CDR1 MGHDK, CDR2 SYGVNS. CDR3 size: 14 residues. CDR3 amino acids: CASSDGQGGIGYTF. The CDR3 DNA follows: TGTGCCAGCAGTGACGGACAGGGAGGGATCGGCTACACCTTC.

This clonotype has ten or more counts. The CDR3 spells CASSSPVSAVDNQPQHF. The CDR3, as DNA: TGTGCCAGCAGTTCCCCCGTTAGTGCGGTGGATAATCAGCCCCAGCATTTT. The V call is TRBV28, the J call TRBJ1-5; D not certain. The CDR3 totals 17 residues. CDR1 is MDHEN and CDR2 is SYDVKM in the germline V gene. V gave up 4 bases and J gave up 4 bases, with 20 bases separating them.